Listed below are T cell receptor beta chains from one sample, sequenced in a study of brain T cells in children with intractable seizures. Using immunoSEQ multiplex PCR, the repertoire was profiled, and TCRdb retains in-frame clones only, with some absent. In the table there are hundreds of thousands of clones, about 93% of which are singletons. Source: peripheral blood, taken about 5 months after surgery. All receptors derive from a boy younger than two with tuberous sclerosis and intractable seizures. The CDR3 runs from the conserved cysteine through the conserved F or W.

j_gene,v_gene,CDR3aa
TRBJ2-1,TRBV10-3,CAISLQYNNEQFF
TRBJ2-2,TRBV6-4,CASSDKNTGELFF
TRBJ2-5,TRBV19,CATEMRGQETQYF
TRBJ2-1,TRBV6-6,CASSLRRGPYEQFF
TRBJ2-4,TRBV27,CASRRTGVVAKNIQYF
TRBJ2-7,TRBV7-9,CASSLLSGRAEQYF
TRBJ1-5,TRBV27,CASSPTLTRNQPQHF
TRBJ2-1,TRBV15,CATSSYSVNEQFF
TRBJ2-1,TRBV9,CASSERTSGTSLNSSYNEQFF
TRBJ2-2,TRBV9,CASSGGGGAGELFF
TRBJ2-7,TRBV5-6,CASSSSYEQYF
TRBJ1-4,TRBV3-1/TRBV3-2,CASSQDYPGVRNEKLFF
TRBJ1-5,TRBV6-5,CASSPPSGGNQPQHF
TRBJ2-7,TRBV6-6,CASRFTPGQGRGEQYF
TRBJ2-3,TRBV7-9,CATLLHRYTSTDTQYF
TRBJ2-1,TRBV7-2,CASSLVASGSSYNEQFF
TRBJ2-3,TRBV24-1,CATSDFTKSGYTQYF
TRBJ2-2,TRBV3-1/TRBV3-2,CASSPDPGRWNTGELFF
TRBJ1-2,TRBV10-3,CAISESDYGYTF
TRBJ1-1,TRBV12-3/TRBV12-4,CASRPTGGTEAFF
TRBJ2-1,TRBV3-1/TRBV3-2,CASSHRRTSAKNEQFF
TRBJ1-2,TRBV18,CASSPPGTGALPRGYTF